The text below deals with one T cell receptor (beta chain). This sample was included in a study of OX40 agonist ivuxolimab in advanced cancers. The germline V gene has CDR1 MNHNS and CDR2 SASEGT. The CDR3 covers 16 residues. V was shortened by 2 bases and J by 2 bases, with 16 bases between the two germline ends. Using immunoSEQ multiplex PCR, the repertoire was profiled, and TCRdb retains in-frame clones only, with some absent. The sample has more than 45,000 clones; over 80% are singletons. The material was CD4+ or CD8+ T cells sorted from blood, obtained in a trial of the OX40 agonist ivuxolimab. The rearrangement uses TRBV6-1 and TRBJ2-7; D gene ambiguous. This TCR came from an adult with an advanced solid tumor such as melanoma, head and neck, liver or kidney cancer. The CDR3: CASSEISGRLTYEQYF. For the CDR3, the DNA is TGTGCCAGCAGTGAAATATCAGGTCGCCTTACCTACGAGCAGTACTTC.